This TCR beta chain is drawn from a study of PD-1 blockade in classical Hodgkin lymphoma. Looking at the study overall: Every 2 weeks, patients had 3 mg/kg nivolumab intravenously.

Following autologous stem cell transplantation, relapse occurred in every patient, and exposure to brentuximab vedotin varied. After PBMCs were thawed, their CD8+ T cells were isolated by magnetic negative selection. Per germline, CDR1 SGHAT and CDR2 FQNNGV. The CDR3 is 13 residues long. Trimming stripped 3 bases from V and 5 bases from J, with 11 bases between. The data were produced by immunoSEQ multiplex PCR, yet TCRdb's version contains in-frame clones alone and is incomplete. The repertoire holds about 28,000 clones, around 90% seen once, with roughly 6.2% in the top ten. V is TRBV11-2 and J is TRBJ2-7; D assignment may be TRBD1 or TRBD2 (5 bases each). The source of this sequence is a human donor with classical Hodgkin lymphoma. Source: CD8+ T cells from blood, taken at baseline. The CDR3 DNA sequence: TGTGCCAGCAGCTTTTCCGGGACGGACGAGCAGTACTTC. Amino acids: CASSFSGTDEQYF.